A single sample gave rise to the 29 T cell receptor beta chains below, sequenced in a study of blood T cell repertoires in COVID-19. Sequencing was performed with immunoSEQ multiplex PCR; in TCRdb, only in-frame clones are kept and a portion is missing. Found here are under 300,000 clones, 70% to 90% of them singletons; the top ten hold approximately 1%. The sequenced material came from PBMCs or T cells enriched from blood (not recorded which). All receptors derive from a woman aged 30 to 39 who had recovered from COVID-19.

CDR3 DNA: TGTGCCAGCATCCCCGGGACTAGCAGTGTATCAGATACGCAGTATTTT. It codes for CASIPGTSSVSDTQYF. The rearrangement joins TRBV28 to TRBJ2-3, with 9 positions matching TRBD2. Germline CDR1 MDHEN, CDR2 SYDVKM. Unmatched junction bases numbered 12, after V lost 7 bases and J lost 4 bases. The CDR3 extends over 16 amino acids.

This chain links TRBV6-5 with TRBJ1-3; 8 nucleotides line up with TRBD1. Germline CDR1 and CDR2: MNHEY and SVGAGI. The J segment lost 6 bases and the V segment lost 1 base, leaving 8 bases of the junction unmatched. The CDR3 extends over 16 amino acids. The DNA of the CDR3 is TGTGCCAGCAGTTACTACCCGGGGACAGGCTTAAACACCATATATTTT. As protein: CASSYYPGTGLNTIYF.

The chain employs TRBV27 and TRBJ2-3, with 9 bases aligning to TRBD1. The CDR3 totals 14 residues. V was clipped by 4 bases and J by 11 bases; unmatched bases: 10. The germline V gene encodes CDR1 MNHEY and CDR2 SMNVEV (reference sequence). The CDR3 nucleotides read TGTGCCAGCAGTTCCTGGGGCCCGGGACAGGGGCAGTATTTT. Encoded protein: CASSSWGPGQGQYF.

The chain is built from TRBV18 and TRBJ2-3, with TRBD2 identical over 7 bases. Germline lookup yields CDR1 KGHSH and CDR2 LQKENI. CDR3 length: 15 residues. Losses at the gene ends were 6 bases for V and 3 bases for J; bases not matched to a gene: 9. The CDR3 protein is CASSRGIQETDTQYF. DNA for the CDR3: TGTGCCAGCTCGCGGGGGATACAGGAGACAGATACGCAGTATTTT.

The J gene is TRBJ2-3, the V gene TRBV11-2; 8 nucleotides line up with TRBD2. Germline V gene sequence: CDR1 SGHAT, CDR2 FQNNGV. This CDR3 is 13 amino acids long. With 5 bases clipped from V and 6 bases from J, the junction kept 4 bases outside the gene matches. As DNA, the CDR3 is TGTGCCAGCAGCCCGGGACTAGGCGATACGCAGTATTTT. It translates to CASSPGLGDTQYF.

The chain is built from TRBV19 and TRBJ1-4, with D uncertain. CDR1 and CDR2 (germline): LNHDA, SQIVND (reference sequence). Trimming cost V 5 bases and J 8 bases, with 18 bases left between them. CDR3 length equals 15 residues. CDR3 coding DNA: TGTGCCAGTAGTCAGTACGGCCTCCCGGGGGAAAAACTGTTTTTT. Translation: CASSQYGLPGEKLFF.

The chain recombines TRBV27 with TRBJ2-7, with a tentative D call TRBD1 (8 bases). Trimming stripped 4 bases from V and 7 bases from J, with 20 bases between. Germline V gives CDR1 MNHEY, CDR2 SMNVEV (reference sequence). This CDR3 has 15 amino acids. The CDR3 spells CASSYGGTGLREQYF. The CDR3 DNA reads as TGTGCCAGCAGTTACGGGGGGACAGGACTGCGGGAGCAGTACTTC.

V is TRBV28 and J is TRBJ2-3; D might be TRBD2 (7 bases). The CDR3 is 14 amino acids. V shed 3 bases and J shed 8 bases, with 15 bases lying between them. CDR1 and CDR2 (germline): MDHEN, SYDVKM. The CDR3 bases are TGTGCCAGCAGTTTCGGGGGGCAGTCGGTTACGCAGTATTTT. It encodes CASSFGGQSVTQYF.

The rearrangement uses TRBV27 and TRBJ1-2; 10 bases are shared with TRBD1. Germline CDR1 MNHEY, CDR2 SMNVEV (reference sequence). This CDR3 is built from 19 residues. Trimming at V came to 2 bases and at J to 0 bases, leaving 12 bases not matched to a gene. This chain's CDR3 is CASSLSVGTGAFSNYGYTF. In DNA, the CDR3 is TGTGCCAGCAGTTTAAGTGTTGGGACAGGGGCCTTTTCTAACTATGGCTACACCTTC.

The genes are TRBV29-1 and TRBJ2-1, with 11 bases identical to TRBD2. Looked up from germline, CDR1 is SQVTM and CDR2 is ANQGSEA. With V trimmed by 0 bases and J by 4 bases, 8 bases remained unmatched. This CDR3 has 17 amino acids. As DNA, the CDR3 is TGCAGCGTTGAAGAGGGTCTAGCGGGGGGAAATTACAATGAGCAGTTCTTC. It codes for CSVEEGLAGGNYNEQFF.

This chain joins TRBV19 and TRBJ2-1; 10 bases map to TRBD1. This CDR3 contains 19 residues. Germline V CDR1 and CDR2: LNHDA, SQIVND (reference sequence). V trimming: 4 bases; J trimming: 4 bases; junction bases outside the gene matches: 16. CDR3 amino acids: CASSTFGTGASPEYNEQFF. In nucleotides, the CDR3 is TGTGCCAGTAGTACGTTCGGGACAGGGGCGTCACCGGAATACAATGAGCAGTTCTTC.

This chain links TRBV27 with TRBJ1-4, with D maybe TRBD1 (6 bases). V lost 5 bases to trimming and J lost 6 bases, with 13 bases between them. CDR3 length equals 14 residues. Germline CDR1 and CDR2: MNHEY and SMNVEV (reference sequence). Here the CDR3 reads CASSSGGWYEKLFF. The CDR3 DNA sequence: TGTGCCAGCAGTAGTGGGGGCTGGTATGAAAAACTGTTTTTT.

This clone has only one observation. The chain is built from TRBV9 and TRBJ1-2; TRBD1 agrees at 8 bases. CDR1 SGDLS and CDR2 YYNGEE come from the germline V gene. The CDR3 length is 14 residues. V was pared by 0 bases and J by 5 bases, with 3 bases of the junction left unmatched. The CDR3 spells CASSVDRGYYGYTF. The DNA for the CDR3 is TGTGCCAGCAGCGTAGACAGGGGGTATTATGGCTACACCTTC.

The V gene is TRBV5-6, the J gene TRBJ2-3, with D tentatively TRBD2 (6 bases). Germline V gene data show CDR1 as SGHDT and CDR2 as YYEEEE. The CDR3 extends over 15 amino acids. The V end was cut by 1 base, the J end by 2 bases, with 11 bases between. CDR3 sequence reads: CASSLSVAVTDTQYF. The DNA for the CDR3 is TGTGCCAGCAGCTTGTCTGTAGCGGTCACAGATACGCAGTATTTT.

The CDR3 protein is CASSPRTGGAEAFF. For the CDR3, the DNA is TGTGCCAGCAGCCCCCGGACAGGGGGGGCTGAAGCTTTCTTT. J is TRBJ1-1 and V is TRBV7-8; 10 bases match TRBD1. Trimming removed 5 bases from V and 6 bases from J; junction bases left unmatched: 6. There are 14 residues in the CDR3. The germline CDR1 and CDR2 sequences are SGHVS and FQNEAQ.

This clone was observed a few times. V is TRBV11-2 and J is TRBJ1-4, with D perhaps matching TRBD1 (5 bases). Germline CDR1 reads SGHAT; CDR2 reads FQNNGV. Between the trimmed V and J ends, which lost 7 bases and 2 bases, there was a span of 14 bases. This CDR3 is built from 15 residues. The CDR3 bases are TGTGCCAGCACCGATCTGGCAGGGACTAATGAAAAACTGTTTTTT. Protein sequence: CASTDLAGTNEKLFF.

The rearrangement links TRBV7-2 to TRBJ1-2, with D perhaps matching TRBD1 (5 bases). The ends were cut back, 1 base at V and 8 bases at J, with 14 bases in the middle. From germline, CDR1 is SGHTA and CDR2 FQGNSA. The CDR3 is made up of 14 amino acids. This CDR3 is CASSLVPQRGGYTF. CDR3 DNA: TGTGCCAGCAGCTTAGTTCCCCAAAGGGGCGGCTACACCTTC.

V and J are TRBV19 and TRBJ2-4, with 8 bases fitting TRBD1. Germline lookup yields CDR1 LNHDA and CDR2 SQIVND (reference sequence). V trimming: 6 bases; J trimming: 4 bases; junction bases outside the gene matches: 2. The CDR3 is 13 residues long. The CDR3 sequence is CASRGQEKNIQYF. CDR3 DNA: TGTGCCAGTAGGGGACAGGAGAAAAACATTCAGTACTTC.

This clone was observed a single time. This chain links TRBV28 with TRBJ1-2, with D hard to call. V lost 3 bases and J lost 6, with 17 bases in between. Germline CDR1 and CDR2: MDHEN and SYDVKM. This CDR3 is 15 amino acids long. The CDR3 coding sequence is TGTGCCAGCAGTTTCGGGCGGGGTTTTGGGCATGGCTACACCTTC. It codes for CASSFGRGFGHGYTF.

Here the CDR3 reads CASGDRGPTGELFF. CDR3 coding DNA: TGTGCCAGCGGGGACAGGGGGCCCACCGGGGAGCTGTTTTTT. The chain joins TRBV19 to TRBJ2-2, with TRBD1 matching 12 bases. J was trimmed by 4 bases and V by 9 bases; bases with no gene match: 3. This CDR3 contains 14 residues. Germline V gives CDR1 LNHDA, CDR2 SQIVND (reference sequence). Drawing the rest from reference TRBV19 and TRBJ2-2, the complete variable domain is DGGITQSPKYLFRKEGQNVTLSCEQNLNHDAMYWYRQDPGQGLRLIYYSQIVNDFQKGDIAEGYSVSREKKESFPLTVTSAQKNPTAFYLCASGDRGPTGELFFGEGSRLTVL.

V usage is TRBV30 and J usage is TRBJ1-4, with D unresolved. V lost 2 bases and J 2 bases, leaving 15 bases between the germline ends. Germline CDR1 reads GTSNPN; CDR2 reads SVGIG (reference sequence). This CDR3 contains 16 residues. DNA for the CDR3: TGTGCCTGGAGTCGAGGGTCGAGCACGACTAATGAAAAACTGTTTTTT. Its translation: CAWSRGSSTTNEKLFF. Supplemented by reference TRBV30 and TRBJ1-4, the full variable domain reads SQTIHQWPATLVQPVGSPLSLECTVEGTSNPNLYWYRQAAGRGLQLLFYSVGIGQISSEVPQNLSASRPQDRQFILSSKKLLLSDSGFYLCAWSRGSSTTNEKLFFGSGTQLSVL.

J is TRBJ2-3 and V is TRBV7-9, with a tentative D call TRBD2 (5 bases). This CDR3 spans 15 amino acids. Between the trimmed V and J ends, which lost 5 bases and 3 bases, there was a span of 15 bases. Germline loops: CDR1 SEHNR, CDR2 FQNEAQ (reference sequence). CDR3 protein: CASSPTRAVTDTQYF. CDR3 DNA: TGTGCCAGCAGCCCAACTAGGGCGGTAACAGATACGCAGTATTTT.

This sequence joins TRBV2 and TRBJ1-2, with D unclear. Trimming took off 5 bases at V and 6 bases at J, with 13 bases between the two ends. CDR3 length: 13 amino acids. The germline gives CDR1 SNHLY, CDR2 FYNNEI. The CDR3 nucleotides read TGTGCCAGCAGTTTTCCCACCGGGAATGGCTACACCTTC. This gives the protein CASSFPTGNGYTF.

J is TRBJ2-3 and V is TRBV28, with a weak D call TRBD1 (7 bases). The CDR3 consists of 14 residues. Germline CDR1 reads MDHEN; CDR2 reads SYDVKM. The CDR3 DNA reads as TGTGCAACCATGGGGGGACAGAGCACAGATACGCAGTATTTT. It translates to CATMGGQSTDTQYF.

The chain links TRBV19 to TRBJ1-5; 9 nucleotides agree with TRBD1. Germline loops: CDR1 LNHDA, CDR2 SQIVND (reference sequence). V was clipped by 4 bases and J by 6 bases; unmatched bases: 13. CDR3 length equals 17 residues. The CDR3 coding sequence is TGTGCCAGTAGTACTAGGGGCGGACAGGGGTTGCCTCAGCCCCAGCATTTT. Its translation: CASSTRGGQGLPQPQHF.

This chain joins TRBV27 and TRBJ2-7; 8 bases line up with TRBD1. This CDR3 has 15 residues. The V and J ends lost 4 bases and 2 bases, in that order; junction bases with no gene match: 7. The V gene's germline CDR1 is MNHEY and CDR2 SMNVEV (reference sequence). For the CDR3, the DNA is TGTGCCAGCAGTTCAGGGGACAGGTTACCCTACGAGCAGTACTTC. It translates to CASSSGDRLPYEQYF.

The chain is built from TRBV6-5 and TRBJ1-5, with 11 bases aligning to TRBD1. The V gene's germline CDR1 is MNHEY and CDR2 SVGAGI. The CDR3 has 15 residues. V gave up 6 bases and J gave up 6 bases; unmatched junction bases: 7. This CDR3 reads CASSNGQGASQPQHF. For the CDR3, the DNA is TGTGCCAGCAGCAACGGACAGGGGGCAAGTCAGCCCCAGCATTTT.

The CDR3 DNA follows: TGCGCCAGCAGCTTGTTGGGACAGATTTACAATGAGCAGTTCTTC. Translation: CASSLLGQIYNEQFF. The chain has TRBV5-1 and TRBJ2-1; 7 nucleotides agree with TRBD1. CDR3 length: 15 residues. Germline V gene data show CDR1 as SGHRS and CDR2 as YFSETQ. Trimming cost V 1 base and J 4 bases; bases outside gene matches: 5. Complete variable domain (other parts from reference TRBV5-1 and TRBJ2-1): KAGVTQTPRYLIKTRGQQVTLSCSPISGHRSVSWYQQTPGQGLQFLFEYFSETQRNKGNFPGRFSGRQFSNSRSEMNVSTLELGDSALYLCASSLLGQIYNEQFFGPGTRLTVL.

The rearrangement joins TRBV7-9 to TRBJ2-7; 8 nucleotides match TRBD2. The V gene end was trimmed by 5 bases and the J gene end by 3 bases; junction bases not matched to a gene: 12. The CDR3 totals 16 residues. Germline V gene sequence: CDR1 SEHNR, CDR2 FQNEAQ (reference sequence). DNA of the CDR3: TGTGCCAGCAGCCCCCAGTCCAGCGGGAGAGGCTACGAGCAGTACTTC. Its translation is CASSPQSSGRGYEQYF.